The 17 T cell receptor beta chains below all came from one sample that was sequenced in a study of regulatory T cells in long-lasting Graves disease. Arm-PCR of CDR3 regions with iRepertoire HTBI primers generated TCR beta libraries. TCRdb re-analysed the multiplex PCR reads in MiXCR, keeping a single row per CDR3 protein. This sample has under 450,000 distinct CDR3 sequences, with about 12% found just once. The time point: newly diagnosed GD, antithyroid drugs for less than 3 months. The TCR library was prepared using RNA isolated from PBMCs. These data were also filed under a second study, of T cells in Graves' hyperthyroidism and ophthalmopathy.

Here the sequenced sample was peripheral blood mononuclear cells (PBMCs), taken at new diagnosis, from a patient treated with antithyroid drugs. The receptor source for this set is a woman aged 18-29 years with Graves disease.

This clonotype was seen repeatedly, ten times or more. The rearrangement joins TRBV7-8 to TRBJ1-2, with D unresolved. Trimming took 1 base from V and 3 from J, leaving 9 bases between them. The CDR3 covers 14 residues. Germline loops: CDR1 SGHVS, CDR2 FQNEAQ. The CDR3 DNA sequence: TGTGCCAGCAGCTTAGTAAGTCCCGACTATGGCTACACCTTC. It codes for CASSLVSPDYGYTF.

A few counts support this clonotype. This may be a read error: a much more frequent sequence differs by one nucleotide. This rearrangement joins TRBV6-1 to TRBJ1-2; D unclear. Trimming shortened V by 4 bases and J by 5 bases, and 14 bases separated the two germline ends. The V gene's germline CDR1 is MNHNS and CDR2 SASEGT. The CDR3 loop spans 14 amino acids. CDR3 DNA sequence: TGTGCCAGCAGTGGACTGGCAGCTTCGTATGGCTACACCTTC. Translated, it gives CASSGLAASYGYTF.

There are many counts of this clonotype. The gene calls are TRBV6-2 or TRBV6-3 and TRBJ2-1; 10 bases agree with TRBD2. Germline CDR1 reads MNHEY; CDR2 reads SVGEGT. This CDR3 spans 17 amino acids. The trim removed 0 bases at V and 8 bases at J, leaving 10 bases unmatched. In nucleotides, the CDR3 is TGTGCCAGCAGTTACTCCCCGTGGGTTAGCGGGAGGTATGAGCAGTTCTTC. Translated: CASSYSPWVSGRYEQFF.

This clonotype was counted between two and nine times. The chain employs TRBV28 and TRBJ2-5; possibly TRBD1 or TRBD2 for D (6 bases each). Germline V CDR1 and CDR2: MDHEN, SYDVKM. This CDR3 comprises 13 residues. With 4 bases removed from V and 5 bases from J, the gap between germline ends came to 11 bases. The CDR3 loop is CASSSGGAETQYF. The CDR3 nucleotides are TGTGCCAGCAGTTCCGGGGGCGCTGAGACCCAGTACTTC.

V usage is TRBV9 and J usage is TRBJ2-5; 14 bases map to TRBD2. CDR1 and CDR2 from the germline V gene are SGDLS and YYNGEE. The V segment lost 4 bases and the J segment 1 base; nucleotides outside the gene matches: 12. CDR3 length equals 19 residues. The CDR3 region is CASSPGTSGSWGSQETQYF. The CDR3 region has the DNA TGTGCCAGCAGCCCCGGGACTAGCGGGAGTTGGGGGTCCCAAGAGACCCAGTACTTC. Complete variable domain (other parts from reference TRBV9 and TRBJ2-5): DSGVTQTPKHLITATGQRVTLRCSPRSGDLSVYWYQQSLDQGLQFLIQYYNGEERAKGNILERFSAQQFPDLHSELNLSSLELGDSALYFCASSPGTSGSWGSQETQYFGPGTRLLVL.

CDR3 protein: CASSSGHGSSYNSPLHF. CDR3 DNA: TGTGCCAGCAGCTCGGGACACGGGAGCTCCTATAATTCACCCCTCCACTTT. The chain carries TRBV5-6 and TRBJ1-6, with a possible D match to TRBD1 (6 bases). V lost 3 bases and J 0 bases, leaving 13 bases between the germline ends. Germline V lookup: CDR1 SGHDT, CDR2 YYEEEE. CDR3 length: 17 amino acids.

This clonotype was seen repeatedly, ten times or more. J is TRBJ2-7 and V is TRBV28; D gene uncertain. Germline V gives CDR1 MDHEN, CDR2 SYDVKM. This CDR3 is built from 13 residues. Trimming removed 5 bases from V and 3 bases from J, with 11 bases in between. In DNA form, the CDR3 reads TGTGCCAGCAGTCTTGGATGGGACTACGAGCAGTACTTC. It yields the protein CASSLGWDYEQYF.

This clonotype was counted at least ten times. This chain connects TRBV12-3 or TRBV12-4 to TRBJ1-3; D remains unclear. V lost 8 bases and J lost 0, with 8 bases in between. This CDR3 contains 13 residues. The CDR3 spells CASCGVSGNTIYF. In nucleotides, the CDR3 is TGTGCCAGCTGCGGCGTCTCTGGAAACACCATATATTTT.

The chain's CDR3 is CASRAGPHEQFF. CDR3 sequence (DNA): TGTGCCAGCAGGGCCGGTCCACACGAGCAGTTCTTC. J is TRBJ2-1 and V is TRBV6-1; D remains ambiguous. The germline V gene has CDR1 MNHNS and CDR2 SASEGT. The CDR3 has 12 residues. V dropped 6 bases and J dropped 10 bases, with 13 bases sitting between them.

This clonotype has more than one count but fewer than ten. The chain employs TRBV6-1 and TRBJ1-1; no firm D call. Trimming cost V 7 bases and J 2 bases, with 14 bases left between them. This CDR3 comprises 14 residues. The germline gives CDR1 MNHNS, CDR2 SASEGT. The CDR3 sequence is CASNLSWGNTEAFF. CDR3 nucleotides: TGTGCCAGCAATCTATCATGGGGTAACACTGAAGCTTTCTTT.

This clonotype occurred many times. This chain uses TRBV20-1 with TRBJ1-2; tentatively, D is TRBD1 (5 bases). CDR1 is DFQATT, CDR2 SNEGSKA, per germline (reference sequence). V shed 8 bases and J shed 2 bases, with 18 bases lying between them. This CDR3 contains 14 residues. CDR3 coding DNA: TGCAGTACCTACGGGGCTATAGAAAACTATGGCTACACCTTC. This codes for CSTYGAIENYGYTF.

The table lists this clonotype with many counts. The CDR3, as DNA: TGTGCCAGCAGCATAGGACTAGCGGGGAAATTAAACCAAGAGACCCAGTACTTC. This translates into CASSIGLAGKLNQETQYF. The rearrangement joins TRBV7-2 to TRBJ2-5, with TRBD2 matching 12 bases. Losses at the gene ends were 5 bases for V and 0 bases for J; bases not matched to a gene: 10. CDR3 size: 18 residues. CDR1 is SGHTA and CDR2 is FQGNSA in the germline V gene.

This clonotype was counted ten times or more. J is TRBJ2-7 and V is TRBV7-8; D remains ambiguous. The length of the CDR3 is 15 residues. Germline-derived CDR1 and CDR2 are SGHVS and FQNEAQ. V lost 1 base and J lost 2, with 12 bases in between. The DNA of the CDR3 is TGTGCCAGCAGCTTAGAGCAGACTCTAACCTACGAGCAGTACTTC. Translating it yields CASSLEQTLTYEQYF.

The rearrangement uses TRBV10-2 and TRBJ2-5; 9 positions agree with TRBD1. J lost 6 bases, V lost 5 bases, and 10 bases had no gene match. The CDR3 sequence is 15 residues long. Germline CDR1 WSHSY, CDR2 SAAADI. The CDR3 is CASSKIGGQGKTQYF. For the CDR3, the DNA is TGCGCCAGCAGTAAAATAGGAGGACAGGGGAAGACCCAGTACTTC.

The chain joins TRBV27 to TRBJ1-3; the D is unclear. CDR3 length equals 15 residues. From germline, CDR1 is MNHEY and CDR2 SMNVEV (reference sequence). V was cut by 5 bases and J by 3 bases, with 14 bases left in between. The CDR3 DNA follows: TGTGCCAGCAGTCCGGACTTTCGATTTGGAAACACCATATATTTT. Residues: CASSPDFRFGNTIYF.

The sample holds many counts of this clonotype. This chain uses TRBV27 with TRBJ2-1; 14 bases agree with TRBD2. Germline CDR1 MNHEY, CDR2 SMNVEV (reference sequence). The length of the CDR3 is 18 residues. The V and J ends lost 4 bases and 4 bases, in that order; junction bases with no gene match: 9. CDR3 sequence: CASSSRGLAGVMYNEQFF. CDR3 nucleotides: TGTGCCAGCAGTTCCCGGGGACTAGCGGGAGTTATGTACAATGAGCAGTTCTTC.

Only a few counts were recorded for this clonotype. V is TRBV10-2 and J is TRBJ2-2; 11 nucleotides line up with TRBD2. The CDR3 loop spans 15 amino acids. Germline V gene sequence: CDR1 WSHSY, CDR2 SAAADI. The V and J ends lost 6 bases and 3 bases, in that order; junction bases with no gene match: 3. DNA of the CDR3: TGCGCCAGCAGGGTAGCGGGAGGGTACACCGGGGAGCTGTTTTTT. Protein: CASRVAGGYTGELFF.